These 23 T cell receptor beta chains were sequenced from one sample in a study of CD8 T cells in ankylosing spondylitis. TCRdb fed the 5' RACE reads into MiXCR, producing one record per CDR3 protein. The sample includes about 360,000 distinct CDR3 sequences, 20% of them seen just once. The material sequenced was blood, either unsorted or a sorted T cell fraction (not recorded which). All receptors come from a male donor with ankylosing spondylitis or in good health (not recorded which).

The chain employs TRBV5-5 and TRBJ2-7; unclear D gene. CDR1 SGHKS and CDR2 YYEKEE come from the germline V gene (reference sequence). This CDR3 region has 14 residues. Trimming took off 2 bases at V and 6 bases at J, with 15 bases between the two ends. The CDR3 reads CASSLFYESREQYF. The CDR3 region has the DNA TGTGCCAGCAGCTTATTCTACGAATCGCGCGAGCAGTACTTC.

The rearrangement joins TRBV12-3 or TRBV12-4 to TRBJ2-2; 9 bases are shared with TRBD1. Trimming removed 5 bases from V and 0 bases from J; junction bases left unmatched: 7. CDR3 length: 17 amino acids. The CDR3: CASSLTGTGSNTGELFF. The CDR3 DNA reads TGTGCCAGCAGTCTAACCGGGACAGGGTCGAACACCGGGGAGCTGTTTTTT.

This chain uses TRBV20-1 with TRBJ2-3; 9 bases agree with TRBD2. The CDR3 extends over 16 amino acids. V was pared by 3 bases and J by 11 bases, with 18 bases of the junction left unmatched. Germline-derived CDR1 and CDR2 are DFQATT and SNEGSKA (reference sequence). CDR3: CSARPSTSGSRNRQYF. DNA of the CDR3: TGCAGTGCTAGGCCATCTACTAGCGGGTCTCGAAACCGGCAGTATTTT.

The chain joins TRBV20-1 to TRBJ2-7, with 9 bases fitting TRBD1. Losses at the gene ends were 5 bases for V and 4 bases for J; bases not matched to a gene: 9. The CDR3 spans 14 residues. From germline, CDR1 is DFQATT and CDR2 SNEGSKA (reference sequence). The DNA for the CDR3 is TGCAGTGCTGAGTCCGGGACAGGGTTATACGAGCAGTACTTC. It is translated as CSAESGTGLYEQYF.

About this clonotype itself: This may come from a read error, since a much larger clone is one base off. The chain couples TRBV12-3 or TRBV12-4 to TRBJ2-5; D possibly corresponds to TRBD2 (6 bases). Trimming shortened V by 8 bases and J by 5 bases, and 15 bases separated the two germline ends. The CDR3 has 13 amino acids. CDR3 DNA: TGTGCCAGCTCCCAGGCGGGGAGGGAGACCCAGTACTTC. This codes for CASSQAGRETQYF.

V gene TRBV7-9 combines with J gene TRBJ2-1, with D unclear. CDR3 length: 12 residues. The ends were cut back, 5 bases at V and 6 bases at J, with 8 bases in the middle. Germline CDR1 SEHNR, CDR2 FQNEAQ (reference sequence). CDR3 coding DNA: TGTGCCAGCAGCCCCACCCCCAATGAGCAGTTCTTC. It specifies CASSPTPNEQFF. The full variable domain, completed using reference TRBV7-9 and TRBJ2-1, is DTGVSQNPRHKITKRGQNVTFRCDPISEHNRLYWYRQTLGQGPEFLTYFQNEAQLEKSRLLSDRFSAERPKGSFSTLEIQRTEQGDSAMYLCASSPTPNEQFFGPGTRLTVL.

The chain recombines TRBV7-9 with TRBJ2-3; D is perhaps TRBD1 or TRBD2 (5 bases each). V was trimmed by 7 bases and J by 1 base, leaving 18 bases between them. The CDR3 sequence is 16 residues long. Germline values: CDR1 SEHNR, CDR2 FQNEAQ (reference sequence). CDR3 DNA: TGTGCCAGCATCCTAACCCCCGGGACCCGCACAGATACGCAGTATTTT. Translation gives CASILTPGTRTDTQYF.

The chain couples TRBV28 to TRBJ2-7, with 11 bases identical to TRBD2. Germline-derived CDR1 and CDR2 are MDHEN and SYDVKM. Trimming cost V 4 bases and J 0 bases; bases outside gene matches: 8. CDR3 length equals 17 residues. CDR3: CASSSPTSGSPSYEQYF. The CDR3 DNA reads TGTGCCAGCAGTTCACCTACTAGCGGGAGTCCCTCCTACGAGCAGTACTTC.

This clonotype has a count of ten or more. V usage is TRBV12-3 or TRBV12-4 and J usage is TRBJ2-7; D gene ambiguous. The CDR3 has 12 amino acids. Trimming stripped 6 bases from V and 1 base from J, with 7 bases between. The CDR3 DNA reads as TGTGCCAGCAGCCACCGTTCCTACGAGCAGTACTTC. Translation: CASSHRSYEQYF.

DNA for the CDR3: TGTGCCAGTTCGACAGGGGGGACCGGGGAGCTGTTTTTT. Translated: CASSTGGTGELFF. The chain links TRBV19 to TRBJ2-2; TRBD1 matches 9 bases. V dropped 8 bases and J dropped 5; count of bases not matched to a gene: 3. The CDR3 contains 13 residues. Germline loops: CDR1 LNHDA, CDR2 SQIVND (reference sequence).

This chain uses TRBV5-1 with TRBJ1-1; D is undetermined. V was shortened by 1 base and J by 2 bases, with 12 bases between the two germline ends. The V gene's germline CDR1 is SGHRS and CDR2 YFSETQ. This CDR3 is 15 amino acids long. As DNA, the CDR3 is TGCGCCAGCAGCTTGTCTCCAGATTACAACACTGAAGCTTTCTTT. It codes for CASSLSPDYNTEAFF.

The table lists this clonotype with a few counts. This rearrangement joins TRBV28 to TRBJ2-7, with D maybe TRBD2 (6 bases). Trimming removed 2 bases at V and 9 bases at J, with 11 bases between. CDR3 size: 12 residues. From germline, CDR1 is MDHEN and CDR2 SYDVKM. In nucleotides, the CDR3 is TGTGCCAGCAGTTTAGGGGGGTTCGGGCAGTACTTC. This gives the protein CASSLGGFGQYF.

This clonotype was counted between two and nine times. V and J are TRBV28 and TRBJ2-5, with 7 nucleotides matching TRBD2. V trimming: 5 bases; J trimming: 7 bases; junction bases outside the gene matches: 10. Per the germline V gene, CDR1 is MDHEN and CDR2 is SYDVKM. The CDR3 is 14 residues long. Written as DNA, the CDR3 is TGTGCCAGCAGTCTCCGACTAGCCGGGGGGACCCAGTACTTC. As protein: CASSLRLAGGTQYF.

J is TRBJ2-3 and V is TRBV12-3 or TRBV12-4, with 9 bases fitting TRBD2. This CDR3 is 15 amino acids long. Trimming at V came to 6 bases and at J to 5 bases, leaving 9 bases not matched to a gene. The CDR3 protein is CASRRSAGGLDTQYF. In DNA, the CDR3 is TGTGCCAGCAGACGATCAGCGGGGGGCTTAGATACGCAGTATTTT.

The chain joins TRBV7-9 to TRBJ2-7, with 15 nucleotides matching TRBD2. Germline V gene sequence: CDR1 SEHNR, CDR2 FQNEAQ (reference sequence). The ends lost 4 bases at V and 3 bases at J; junction bases unmatched: 4. The CDR3 runs 16 residues. For the CDR3, the DNA is TGTGCCAGCAGCTCTGGGACTAGCGGGGGGAACTACGAGCAGTACTTC. It encodes CASSSGTSGGNYEQYF.

This clonotype was seen only a few times. The chain couples TRBV3-1 to TRBJ1-1; maybe TRBD1 (6 bases). The germline V gene has CDR1 LGHDT and CDR2 YNNKEL (reference sequence). V dropped 2 bases and J dropped 2 bases, with 9 bases sitting between them. This CDR3 has 14 residues. DNA of the CDR3: TGTGCCAGCAGCCAACGGACAGTAAACACTGAAGCTTTCTTT. This translates into CASSQRTVNTEAFF.

The rearrangement uses TRBV2 and TRBJ2-1, with 7 bases fitting TRBD2. The CDR3 runs 14 residues. Germline-derived CDR1 and CDR2 are SNHLY and FYNNEI. After removal of 4 bases from V and 3 bases from J, the junction contained 3 bases not matched to a gene. The DNA of the CDR3 is TGTGCCAGCAGTGTATCTAGCGGCTACAATGAGCAGTTCTTC. Translated, it gives CASSVSSGYNEQFF.

This chain uses TRBV7-6 with TRBJ2-3; D is possibly TRBD1 (6 bases). Trimming shortened V by 3 bases and J by 8 bases, and 12 bases separated the two germline ends. CDR3 size: 13 residues. Germline assignment: CDR1 SGHVS and CDR2 FNYEAQ. Here the CDR3 reads CASSLGEQGTQYF. The DNA of the CDR3 is TGTGCCAGCAGCTTGGGAGAACAGGGTACGCAGTATTTT.

CDR3 DNA sequence: TGCGCCAGCAGCTTGGATTCCACGGGGCCCACCGGGGAGCTGTTTTTT. It yields the protein CASSLDSTGPTGELFF. The V gene is TRBV5-1, the J gene TRBJ2-2; D is tentatively TRBD1 or TRBD2 (5 bases each). V was pared by 0 bases and J by 4 bases, with 13 bases between. CDR3 size: 16 residues. The germline gives CDR1 SGHRS, CDR2 YFSETQ.

This clonotype was observed a handful of times. The chain recombines TRBV30 with TRBJ1-5; 9 bases agree with TRBD1. The CDR3 runs 14 residues. V shed 1 base, J shed 4 bases, and the junction held 2 bases outside the gene matches. The germline CDR1 and CDR2 sequences are GTSNPN and SVGIG (reference sequence). In DNA, the CDR3 is TGTGCCTGGAGTGCAGGACAGGGGAATCAGCCCCAGCATTTT. As protein: CAWSAGQGNQPQHF.

This clonotype turned up a few times. V and J are TRBV9 and TRBJ1-1; a weak D match, TRBD1 (5 bases). Germline CDR1 SGDLS, CDR2 YYNGEE. CDR3 length: 13 residues. Trimming removed 2 bases at V and 6 bases at J, with 11 bases between. CDR3 region: CASSVTQGAEAFF. DNA of the CDR3: TGTGCCAGCAGCGTGACCCAGGGCGCTGAAGCTTTCTTT. The whole variable domain, remainder taken from reference TRBV9 and TRBJ1-1, is DSGVTQTPKHLITATGQRVTLRCSPRSGDLSVYWYQQSLDQGLQFLIQYYNGEERAKGNILERFSAQQFPDLHSELNLSSLELGDSALYFCASSVTQGAEAFFGQGTRLTVV.

This clonotype was recorded many times. The chain joins TRBV3-1 to TRBJ2-2, with 7 bases lining up with TRBD1. With V trimmed by 4 bases and J by 6 bases, 2 bases remained unmatched. There are 13 residues in the CDR3. Germline V CDR1 and CDR2: LGHDT, YNNKEL (reference sequence). CDR3 sequence reads: CASSPGTAGELFF. CDR3 coding DNA: TGTGCCAGCAGCCCGGGGACAGCCGGGGAGCTGTTTTTT.

The gene calls are TRBV7-6 and TRBJ2-3, with 12 bases lining up with TRBD2. This CDR3 spans 16 amino acids. Germline V gene sequence: CDR1 SGHVS, CDR2 FNYEAQ. V shed 5 bases and J 4 bases; nucleotides not matched to a gene: 7. The CDR3 region is CASSPGLAGGSDTQYF. CDR3 bases: TGTGCCAGCAGCCCGGGACTAGCGGGCGGCTCAGATACGCAGTATTTT. Together with reference TRBV7-6 and TRBJ2-3, the CDR3 gives the full variable domain: GAGVSQSPRYKVTKRGQDVALRCDPISGHVSLYWYRQALGQGPEFLTYFNYEAQQDKSGLPNDRFSAERPEGSISTLTIQRTEQRDSAMYRCASSPGLAGGSDTQYFGPGTRLTVL.